These 8 T cell receptor beta chains were all obtained from the same sample, sequenced in a study of shared clonotypes between healthy human individuals. TCRdb's copy holds only in-frame clones and misses some; the assay was immunoSEQ multiplex PCR. The table lists 490,000 or so clones, about 80% of them singletons. The sequenced material came from PBMCs. The source is a woman aged 35 to 49 in good health. Some clones in this sample may be carry-over from other donors' samples.

The chain links TRBV5-4 to TRBJ1-4, with 11 bases lining up with TRBD1. With V trimmed by 4 bases and J by 7 bases, 6 bases remained unmatched. The CDR3 extends over 15 amino acids. Germline CDR1 reads SGHNT; CDR2 reads YYREEE (reference sequence). The CDR3 nucleotides read TGTGCCAGCAGCACTTGGACAGGGGGCGGTGAAAAACTGTTTTTT. Amino acids: CASSTWTGGGEKLFF.

The rearrangement joins TRBV6-1 to TRBJ1-2; 12 nucleotides line up with TRBD1. From germline, CDR1 is MNHNS and CDR2 SASEGT. CDR3 length equals 14 residues. Unmatched junction bases numbered 6, after V lost 6 bases and J lost 7 bases. The CDR3 nucleotides are TGTGCCAGCAGCCGGGACAGGGGGCTCAGTGGCTACACCTTC. This sequence encodes CASSRDRGLSGYTF.

V gene TRBV30 combines with J gene TRBJ1-1, with D tentatively TRBD1 (6 bases). Germline-derived CDR1 and CDR2 are GTSNPN and SVGIG (reference sequence). The CDR3 extends over 13 amino acids. Between the trimmed V and J ends, which lost 4 bases and 5 bases, there was a span of 14 bases. CDR3 amino acids: CAWIPQGRTEAFF. The DNA of the CDR3 is TGTGCCTGGATCCCCCAGGGGAGGACTGAAGCTTTCTTT.

This clone showed up just a few times. This rearrangement joins TRBV4-2 to TRBJ1-1; D not certain. V was pared by 1 base and J by 1 base, with 7 bases between. Germline CDR1 LGHNA, CDR2 YNFKEQ. The CDR3 length is 14 residues. The CDR3 reads CASSQGIWNTEAFF. The CDR3 DNA is TGTGCCAGCAGCCAAGGTATTTGGAACACTGAAGCTTTCTTT.

The chain is built from TRBV15 and TRBJ1-5, with 7 nucleotides matching TRBD1. CDR1 and CDR2 from the germline V gene are LNHNV and YYDKDF (reference sequence). V dropped 4 bases and J dropped 0; count of bases not matched to a gene: 6. CDR3 length: 16 residues. The chain's CDR3 is CATSIGQADSNQPQHF. CDR3 nucleotide sequence: TGTGCCACCAGCATCGGACAGGCCGATAGCAATCAGCCCCAGCATTTT.

V is TRBV2 and J is TRBJ2-3; 8 bases fit TRBD2. CDR1 and CDR2 (germline): SNHLY, FYNNEI. CDR3 length: 14 amino acids. The junction had 4 bases not matched to a gene; V was cut back by 6 bases and J by 2 bases. CDR3 loop: CASRPGLATDTQYF. DNA of the CDR3: TGTGCCAGCAGGCCCGGACTAGCCACAGATACGCAGTATTTT.

This clone has a single count. This sequence joins TRBV13 and TRBJ2-5; 8 bases fit TRBD2. The CDR3 totals 15 residues. J gave up 3 bases and V 1 base, and 4 bases lay outside the gene matches. The V gene's germline CDR1 is PRHDT and CDR2 FYEKMQ (reference sequence). CDR3 DNA sequence: TGTGCCAGCAGCTTAGAGGGACTAGGTGAAGAGACCCAGTACTTC. This gives the protein CASSLEGLGEETQYF.

The V and J genes are TRBV10-3 and TRBJ2-7; D remains unclear. Germline values: CDR1 ENHRY, CDR2 SYGVKD. Trimming pared 3 bases from V and 0 bases from J, leaving 6 bases between. This CDR3 comprises 13 residues. In nucleotides, the CDR3 is TGTGCCATCAGTGACCAGAGCTCCTACGAGCAGTACTTC. Encoded protein: CAISDQSSYEQYF.